This TCR beta chain derives from a study of blood T cell repertoires in COVID-19. Trimming removed 5 bases from V and 3 bases from J, with 10 bases in between. From germline, CDR1 is LNHDA and CDR2 SQIVND (reference sequence). There are 13 residues in the CDR3. Original processing methods: The authors estimated nucleated cell counts from reference gene primer amplification. Method: immunoSEQ multiplex PCR; TCRdb's copy keeps in-frame clones and lacks some. The V and J calls and clone size come from that table; D and trimming were worked out from the DNA. The data hold about 160,000 clones, with 80% to 95% observed a single time.

Sequencing was carried out using peripheral blood. This receptor was taken from a woman between 45 and 65 years old with acute or convalescent COVID-19. The rearrangement joins TRBV19 to TRBJ1-1; D may be TRBD1 (6 bases). The CDR3 coding sequence is TGTGCCAGTAGTTGGAACAGGGACACTGAAGCTTTCTTT. This sequence encodes CASSWNRDTEAFF.